Each of the 18 T cell receptor beta chains below was sequenced from the same sample in a study of blood T cell repertoires in COVID-19. Method: immunoSEQ multiplex PCR; TCRdb's copy keeps in-frame clones and lacks some. The table has roughly 200,000 clones, approximately 89% seen once. Sequenced sample: PBMCs or T cells enriched from blood (not recorded which). All receptors come from a man aged 40-49 years who had recovered from COVID-19.

The chain couples TRBV28 to TRBJ2-5; the D gene is possibly TRBD2 (5 bases). This CDR3 region has 12 residues. V lost 6 bases and J 5 bases, leaving 10 bases between the germline ends. Germline assignment: CDR1 MDHEN and CDR2 SYDVKM. In DNA form, the CDR3 reads TGTGCCAGCAGCCCTAGAGGGGAGACCCAGTACTTC. This sequence encodes CASSPRGETQYF. The full variable domain, completed using reference TRBV28 and TRBJ2-5, is DVKVTQSSRYLVKRTGEKVFLECVQDMDHENMFWYRQDPGLGLRLIYFSYDVKMKEKGDIPEGYSVSREKKERFSLILESASTNQTSMYLCASSPRGETQYFGPGTRLLVL.

The chain carries TRBV19 and TRBJ2-7; TRBD1 agrees at 12 bases. The CDR3 length is 15 residues. The junction had 8 bases not matched to a gene; V was cut back by 1 base and J by 10 bases. The germline CDR1 and CDR2 sequences are LNHDA and SQIVND (reference sequence). The CDR3 nucleotides read TGTGCCAGTAGTATAGGGGACAGGGGGCTTCTGGAACAGTACTTC. Protein sequence: CASSIGDRGLLEQYF.

This chain links TRBV19 with TRBJ1-1; D ambiguous. Germline V gene lookup returns CDR1 LNHDA and CDR2 SQIVND (reference sequence). CDR3 length: 13 amino acids. Trimming left V 3 bases short and J 3 bases short, with 8 bases between. The CDR3 nucleotides are TGTGCCAGTAGTATTATAGAGGACACTGAAGCTTTCTTT. It specifies CASSIIEDTEAFF.

The chain uses TRBV19 and TRBJ2-7, with D maybe TRBD1 (8 bases). The germline V gene encodes CDR1 LNHDA and CDR2 SQIVND (reference sequence). The CDR3 is made up of 14 amino acids. V was clipped by 6 bases and J by 3 bases, with 15 bases between them. The DNA for the CDR3 is TGTGCCAGTAGGGTGACAGGGGAGGGCTACGAGCAGTACTTC. Translated: CASRVTGEGYEQYF.

This clone has just a few counts. This chain connects TRBV15 to TRBJ1-1; 8 bases align to TRBD1. V lost 3 bases to trimming and J lost 5 bases; unmatched junction nucleotides: 5. This CDR3 contains 14 residues. Germline V gives CDR1 LNHNV, CDR2 YYDKDF (reference sequence). The CDR3 region has the DNA TGTGCCACCAGCAGGACCACAGGGGGAACTGAAGCTTTCTTT. Translation gives CATSRTTGGTEAFF. The full variable domain, in which reference TRBV15 and TRBJ1-1 provide the parts outside the CDR3, is DAMVIQNPRYQVTQFGKPVTLSCSQTLNHNVMYWYQQKSSQAPKLLFHYYDKDFNNEADTPDNFQSRRPNTSFCFLDIRSPGLGDTAMYLCATSRTTGGTEAFFGQGTRLTVV.

This clone has more than one count but fewer than ten. The V gene is TRBV18, the J gene TRBJ1-3; 10 nucleotides match TRBD1. Germline loops: CDR1 KGHSH, CDR2 LQKENI. V trimming: 3 bases; J trimming: 2 bases; junction bases outside the gene matches: 4. The CDR3 is made up of 16 amino acids. CDR3 amino acids: CASSPTGTGAGNTIYF. Written as DNA, the CDR3 is TGTGCCAGCTCACCGACCGGGACAGGGGCTGGAAACACCATATATTTT.

The chain couples TRBV5-1 to TRBJ2-1; D remains unclear. The V gene lost 4 bases and the J gene lost 1 base, with 12 bases spanning the gap. In germline, CDR1 is SGHRS, CDR2 YFSETQ. CDR3 length: 15 amino acids. The CDR3 nucleotides read TGCGCCAGCAGCCCTAGAGATGCTTCCTACAATGAGCAGTTCTTC. Its protein product is CASSPRDASYNEQFF.

The gene calls are TRBV30 and TRBJ1-2; 7 nucleotides agree with TRBD1. This CDR3 contains 13 residues. The trim removed 4 bases at V and 8 bases at J, leaving 10 bases unmatched. Germline values: CDR1 GTSNPN, CDR2 SVGIG (reference sequence). The CDR3 DNA follows: TGTGCCTGGACCGAAGGGGGCCTCGGAGGCTACACCTTC. Its translation is CAWTEGGLGGYTF.

The chain uses TRBV7-6 and TRBJ2-7; D is perhaps TRBD2 (5 bases). The CDR3 is 12 residues long. Germline assignment: CDR1 SGHVS and CDR2 FNYEAQ. V was pared by 5 bases and J by 7 bases, with 12 bases between. CDR3 nucleotide sequence: TGTGCCAGCAGCCGTCGCGGGCAGGAGCAGTACTTC. Translated: CASSRRGQEQYF. Supplemented by reference TRBV7-6 and TRBJ2-7, the full variable domain reads GAGVSQSPRYKVTKRGQDVALRCDPISGHVSLYWYRQALGQGPEFLTYFNYEAQQDKSGLPNDRFSAERPEGSISTLTIQRTEQRDSAMYRCASSRRGQEQYFGPGTRLTVT.

This clone appeared once. The chain employs TRBV25-1 and TRBJ1-1; 7 bases match TRBD1. The CDR3 spans 15 residues. J lost 5 bases, V lost 3 bases, and 9 bases had no gene match. Per germline, CDR1 MGHDK and CDR2 SYGVNS. The CDR3 DNA reads as TGTGCCAGCAGTGAGTTTTACAGGGGAAGGACTGAAGCTTTCTTT. It specifies CASSEFYRGRTEAFF.

The rearrangement links TRBV2 to TRBJ1-1; 7 bases agree with TRBD1. Germline V gene lookup returns CDR1 SNHLY and CDR2 FYNNEI. This CDR3 is built from 17 residues. V shed 0 bases and J 8 bases; nucleotides not matched to a gene: 15. CDR3 amino acids: CASSEAGGDLWDREAFF. The CDR3 nucleotides are TGTGCCAGCAGTGAAGCCGGCGGAGACCTATGGGACAGAGAAGCTTTCTTT.

V is TRBV20-1 and J is TRBJ2-3; 8 bases are a match to TRBD2. Germline lookup yields CDR1 DFQATT and CDR2 SNEGSKA (reference sequence). V gave up 3 bases and J gave up 0 bases; unmatched junction bases: 5. The CDR3 consists of 15 residues. The CDR3 coding sequence is TGCAGTGCTAGTAAGTCTAGCGGGAGCACAGATACGCAGTATTTT. Its translation: CSASKSSGSTDTQYF.

This sequence joins TRBV10-3 and TRBJ1-2; no clear D. In germline, CDR1 is ENHRY, CDR2 SYGVKD. The CDR3 spans 14 residues. Trimming pared 2 bases from V and 6 bases from J, leaving 13 bases between. The CDR3 DNA reads as TGTGCCATCAGTGAGGCACTCCTCTCGGATGGCTACACCTTC. Protein sequence: CAISEALLSDGYTF.

This clone was picked up one time. This chain joins TRBV27 and TRBJ1-5, with a tentative D call TRBD1 (5 bases). Trimming shortened V by 5 bases and J by 6 bases, and 20 bases separated the two germline ends. The CDR3 loop spans 16 amino acids. The germline CDR1 and CDR2 sequences are MNHEY and SMNVEV (reference sequence). CDR3 bases: TGTGCCAGCAGTCCTGTTCAGGGCCTTGGAAGTCAGCCCCAGCATTTT. Translated: CASSPVQGLGSQPQHF.

This chain links TRBV10-1 with TRBJ1-2; 9 positions match TRBD1. This CDR3 is built from 13 residues. CDR1 WNHNN and CDR2 SYGVQD come from the germline V gene (reference sequence). With 6 bases clipped from V and 4 bases from J, the junction kept 3 bases outside the gene matches. Here the CDR3 DNA reads TGCGCCAGCAGCTCGGGACAGGGCTATGGCTACACCTTC. It is translated as CASSSGQGYGYTF.

V is TRBV5-8 and J is TRBJ2-5, with TRBD1 matching 9 bases. Germline V gives CDR1 SGHTS, CDR2 YDEGEE. The CDR3 spans 14 residues. Unmatched junction bases numbered 4, after V lost 2 bases and J lost 5 bases. The CDR3 is CASSFGQGWETQYF. For the CDR3, the DNA is TGTGCCAGCAGCTTTGGACAGGGGTGGGAGACCCAGTACTTC.

The chain recombines TRBV10-1 with TRBJ2-5; tentative D call: TRBD1 (6 bases). The CDR3 spans 13 residues. Trimming removed 5 bases at V and 1 base at J, with 8 bases between. The germline gives CDR1 WNHNN, CDR2 SYGVQD (reference sequence). DNA of the CDR3: TGCGCCAGCAGTCTACAGGGCCAAGAGACCCAGTACTTC. Protein sequence: CASSLQGQETQYF.

The V call is TRBV6-5, the J call TRBJ2-7, with D hard to call. There are 10 residues in the CDR3. Germline loops: CDR1 MNHEY, CDR2 SVGAGI. Trimming pared 6 bases from V and 3 bases from J, leaving 3 bases between. The CDR3 DNA is TGTGCCAGCAGCCTCTACGAGCAGTACTTC. It encodes CASSLYEQYF.